Below, 30 T cell receptor beta chains from the same sample are listed, as sequenced in a study of blood T cell repertoires in COVID-19. Using immunoSEQ multiplex PCR, the repertoire was profiled, and TCRdb retains in-frame clones only, with some absent. The sample carries roughly 250,000 clones, roughly 86% recorded once. Sequencing input: PBMCs or T cells enriched from blood (not recorded which). These receptors were collected from a woman between 45 and 60 years old who had recovered from COVID-19.

V is TRBV18 and J is TRBJ2-1, with 10 bases lining up with TRBD1. Trimming took 4 bases from V and 7 from J; bases not matched to a gene: 4. Germline V gives CDR1 KGHSH, CDR2 LQKENI. The CDR3 runs to 14 residues. This CDR3 reads CASSRGDRGNEQFF. For the CDR3, the DNA is TGTGCCAGCTCACGGGGGGACAGGGGAAATGAGCAGTTCTTC.

V usage is TRBV11-2 and J usage is TRBJ2-5; D is perhaps TRBD1 (5 bases). This CDR3 comprises 14 residues. Trimming cost V 5 bases and J 3 bases, with 13 bases left between them. Germline CDR1 SGHAT, CDR2 FQNNGV. The CDR3 region has the DNA TGTGCCAGCAGCCGTGGGGCAGGAGAAGAGACCCAGTACTTC. Its protein is CASSRGAGEETQYF.

The DNA for the CDR3 is TGTGCCAGTAGGCTATCGTTGAACACTGAAGCTTTCTTT. Protein: CASRLSLNTEAFF. The chain is built from TRBV19 and TRBJ1-1; D is ambiguous. Germline CDR1 is LNHDA and CDR2 is SQIVND (reference sequence). With 6 bases removed from V and 0 bases from J, the gap between germline ends came to 8 bases. The CDR3 totals 13 residues.

In DNA, the CDR3 is TGCAGCGTGTGGGGGGGTAATAGCAATCAGCCCCAGCATTTT. Its protein is CSVWGGNSNQPQHF. The rearrangement uses TRBV29-1 and TRBJ1-5, with D possibly matching TRBD1 (5 bases). The CDR3 has 14 amino acids. V lost 6 bases to trimming and J lost 0 bases, with 12 bases between them. The germline V gene has CDR1 SQVTM and CDR2 ANQGSEA.

The rearrangement links TRBV3-1 (or the pseudogene TRBV3-2) to TRBJ2-3, with unresolved D. Germline CDR1 and CDR2: LGHDT and YNNKEL (reference sequence). The V end was cut by 4 bases, the J end by 3 bases, with 8 bases between. This CDR3 is built from 13 residues. CDR3 region: CASSRGVTDTQYF. CDR3 in DNA: TGTGCCAGCAGCCGAGGAGTGACAGATACGCAGTATTTT.

The J gene is TRBJ2-3, the V gene TRBV5-6; 9 bases fit TRBD2. Germline V lookup: CDR1 SGHDT, CDR2 YYEEEE. CDR3 size: 16 residues. V dropped 2 bases and J dropped 1; count of bases not matched to a gene: 5. CDR3 DNA: TGTGCCAGCAGCTTAATTAGCGGGAGTGGCACAGATACGCAGTATTTT. It is translated as CASSLISGSGTDTQYF. Drawing the rest from reference TRBV5-6 and TRBJ2-3, the complete variable domain is DAGVTQSPTHLIKTRGQQVTLRCSPKSGHDTVSWYQQALGQGPQFIFQYYEEEERQRGNFPDRFSGHQFPNYSSELNVNALLLGDSALYLCASSLISGSGTDTQYFGPGTRLTVL.

The J gene is TRBJ1-2, the V gene TRBV9, with unresolved D. The CDR3 length is 15 residues. V shed 0 bases and J shed 2 bases, with 11 bases lying between them. Germline CDR1 is SGDLS and CDR2 is YYNGEE. CDR3 bases: TGTGCCAGCAGCGTAGAGCCGGTCTCAAACTATGGCTACACCTTC. Its translation is CASSVEPVSNYGYTF.

This clone came up once. V usage is TRBV18 and J usage is TRBJ2-1; 14 bases are a match to TRBD2. Unmatched junction bases numbered 3, after V lost 4 bases and J lost 7 bases. The CDR3 runs 15 residues. CDR1 is KGHSH, CDR2 LQKENI, per germline. The CDR3, as DNA: TGTGCCAGCTCACGTAGGACTAGCGGGGGGAATGAGCAGTTCTTC. It codes for CASSRRTSGGNEQFF.

V is TRBV5-1 and J is TRBJ1-3; 9 positions agree with TRBD1. Germline CDR1 and CDR2: SGHRS and YFSETQ. V lost 4 bases, J lost 4 bases, and 6 bases stayed unmatched. The CDR3 length is 15 residues. CDR3 amino acids: CASSLDRGTGNTIYF. CDR3 sequence (DNA): TGCGCCAGCAGCCTGGACAGGGGAACGGGAAACACCATATATTTT. Full variable domain (remainder filled in from reference TRBV5-1 and TRBJ1-3): KAGVTQTPRYLIKTRGQQVTLSCSPISGHRSVSWYQQTPGQGLQFLFEYFSETQRNKGNFPGRFSGRQFSNSRSEMNVSTLELGDSALYLCASSLDRGTGNTIYFGEGSWLTVV.

This clone has a single count. The chain combines TRBV29-1 with TRBJ1-1; the D gene is possibly TRBD1 (5 bases). This CDR3 has 15 amino acids. Germline V lookup: CDR1 SQVTM, CDR2 ANQGSEA. Trimming took 7 bases from V and 1 from J, leaving 19 bases between them. The CDR3 region has the DNA TGCAGCGCCAGCAGATTGGGGCGGGGGAACACTGAAGCTTTCTTT. It specifies CSASRLGRGNTEAFF.

The CDR3 DNA reads TGTGCCAGCAGTTACTCAGGGGGCTCTCTGAACACTGAAGCTTTCTTT. As protein: CASSYSGGSLNTEAFF. The rearrangement links TRBV6-5 to TRBJ1-1, with 7 bases that match TRBD1. Germline trimming cut 0 bases from V and 0 bases from J; bases unmatched to any gene: 4. CDR1 is MNHEY, CDR2 SVGAGI, per germline. The CDR3 totals 16 residues.

The V and J genes are TRBV6-2 or TRBV6-3 and TRBJ1-1, with D tentatively TRBD1 (6 bases). Trimming removed 6 bases from V and 5 bases from J, with 19 bases in between. The CDR3 has 15 amino acids. CDR1 is MNHEY, CDR2 SVGEGT, per germline. CDR3 amino acids: CASSESAGEGTEAFF. The DNA for the CDR3 is TGTGCCAGCAGCGAGTCGGCAGGGGAAGGTACTGAAGCTTTCTTT.

The J gene is TRBJ2-5, the V gene TRBV5-4; weak D call: TRBD1 (5 bases). Germline CDR1 SGHNT, CDR2 YYREEE (reference sequence). The CDR3 loop spans 14 amino acids. Trimming pared 2 bases from V and 2 bases from J, leaving 10 bases between. As DNA, the CDR3 is TGTGCCAGCAGCTTAGTTAGACAGCAAGAGACCCAGTACTTC. Protein sequence: CASSLVRQQETQYF. Full variable domain (outside the CDR3, taken from reference TRBV5-4 and TRBJ2-5): ETGVTQSPTHLIKTRGQQVTLRCSSQSGHNTVSWYQQALGQGPQFIFQYYREEENGRGNFPPRFSGLQFPNYSSELNVNALELDDSALYLCASSLVRQQETQYFGPGTRLLVL.

The J gene is TRBJ2-3, the V gene TRBV19, with 12 bases identical to TRBD2. Germline V CDR1 and CDR2: LNHDA, SQIVND (reference sequence). Trimming cost V 4 bases and J 4 bases; bases outside gene matches: 6. This CDR3 comprises 16 residues. The CDR3 spells CASSTRLAGDPDTQYF. The CDR3 region has the DNA TGTGCCAGTAGTACCCGACTAGCGGGAGATCCAGATACGCAGTATTTT.

This chain connects TRBV7-3 to TRBJ1-6; perhaps TRBD1 as D (6 bases). The CDR3 is 13 residues long. The germline V and J ends were trimmed by 3 bases and 10 bases, with 10 bases remaining between them. Germline V gene sequence: CDR1 SGHTA, CDR2 FQGTGA. CDR3 nucleotide sequence: TGTGCCAGCAGCTTCAACAGGGACTCACCCCTCCACTTT. Residues: CASSFNRDSPLHF.

The chain has TRBV11-2 and TRBJ1-1; D gene unclear. The CDR3 runs 15 residues. Germline V CDR1 and CDR2: SGHAT, FQNNGV. Trimming shortened V by 1 base and J by 1 base, and 10 bases separated the two germline ends. CDR3 amino acids: CASSLVAKPNTEAFF. The CDR3 region has the DNA TGTGCCAGCAGCTTAGTAGCCAAGCCGAACACTGAAGCTTTCTTT.

This chain uses TRBV28 with TRBJ1-5; no firm D call. The germline V gene has CDR1 MDHEN and CDR2 SYDVKM. V lost 6 bases to trimming and J lost 1 base, with 16 bases between them. The CDR3 is made up of 16 amino acids. The CDR3 here is CASSPAGRGSNQPQHF. The CDR3 region has the DNA TGTGCCAGCAGCCCGGCAGGTCGGGGAAGCAATCAGCCCCAGCATTTT.

The rearrangement joins TRBV4-2 to TRBJ1-4, with D maybe TRBD1 (5 bases). Germline V gene sequence: CDR1 LGHNA, CDR2 YNFKEQ. Trimming stripped 5 bases from V and 1 base from J, with 14 bases between. The CDR3 runs 16 residues. CDR3 sequence (DNA): TGTGCCAGCAGCGAGGGGACTGCTAAAACTAATGAAAAACTGTTTTTT. Amino acids: CASSEGTAKTNEKLFF.

Remarks on this clone: This likely comes from a read error, as the CDR3 has no conserved phenylalanine or tryptophan at its end. No DNA is shown, since the ends of the CDR3 on it are uncertain; the CDR3 is the one TCRdb lists. This chain connects TRBV4-1 to TRBJ1-1. Germline V CDR1 and CDR2: MGHRA, YSYEKL. The CDR3 has 9 amino acids, counting both end residues. The CDR3 reads CASSLGGGD.

The chain employs TRBV6-5 and TRBJ1-6, with 7 bases matching TRBD1. V shed 2 bases, J shed 8 bases, and the junction held 6 bases outside the gene matches. This CDR3 contains 15 residues. Germline lookup yields CDR1 MNHEY and CDR2 SVGAGI. For the CDR3, the DNA is TGTGCCAGCAGTTACAGCGGACAGGTTGATTCACCCCTCCACTTT. Amino acids: CASSYSGQVDSPLHF.

The chain uses TRBV5-6 and TRBJ1-2; 7 nucleotides agree with TRBD1. Losses at the gene ends were 3 bases for V and 5 bases for J; bases not matched to a gene: 7. Germline V CDR1 and CDR2: SGHDT, YYEEEE. The CDR3 totals 14 residues. CDR3 DNA: TGTGCCAGCAGCTCCGCCGGGACAGTTTATGGCTACACCTTC. It is translated as CASSSAGTVYGYTF.

This chain joins TRBV19 and TRBJ1-5; D unclear. CDR1 and CDR2 from the germline V gene are LNHDA and SQIVND (reference sequence). The V end was cut by 3 bases, the J end by 7 bases, with 19 bases between. The CDR3 consists of 16 residues. The DNA for the CDR3 is TGTGCCAGTAGTATCCCCGGAGGGAGTTGGGGACAGCCCCAGCATTTT. Translation gives CASSIPGGSWGQPQHF.

The J gene is TRBJ2-2, the V gene TRBV19; 11 bases map to TRBD2. Trimming at V came to 5 bases and at J to 0 bases, leaving 14 bases not matched to a gene. CDR1 and CDR2 from the germline V gene are LNHDA and SQIVND (reference sequence). The CDR3 is 20 amino acids. The CDR3 reads CASSPLRPTSGATNTGELFF. The CDR3 DNA reads as TGTGCCAGTAGTCCTCTTAGGCCGACTAGCGGGGCAACGAACACCGGGGAGCTGTTTTTT.

CDR3 nucleotide sequence: TGTGCCTGGAGTGTGTTCTCGGGGAATCAGCCCCAGCATTTT. This encodes CAWSVFSGNQPQHF. The chain is built from TRBV30 and TRBJ1-5; D is undetermined. This CDR3 spans 14 amino acids. Germline values: CDR1 GTSNPN, CDR2 SVGIG (reference sequence). V was pared by 0 bases and J by 4 bases, with 10 bases between. Using reference TRBV30 and TRBJ1-5 for the parts outside the CDR3, the full variable domain is SQTIHQWPATLVQPVGSPLSLECTVEGTSNPNLYWYRQAAGRGLQLLFYSVGIGQISSEVPQNLSASRPQDRQFILSSKKLLLSDSGFYLCAWSVFSGNQPQHFGDGTRLSIL.

V gene TRBV10-3 combines with J gene TRBJ1-1; TRBD1 matches at 11 bases. CDR3 length: 13 amino acids. Germline CDR1 reads ENHRY; CDR2 reads SYGVKD. The V gene end was trimmed by 6 bases and the J gene end by 6 bases; junction bases not matched to a gene: 3. DNA of the CDR3: TGTGCCATCAGGGGACAGGGGGACGCTGAAGCTTTCTTT. It yields the protein CAIRGQGDAEAFF.

The chain uses TRBV10-1 and TRBJ1-5; tentative D call: TRBD1 (5 bases). The CDR3 runs to 16 residues. The V end lost 3 bases, the J end lost 6 bases, and 18 bases lay between the germline ends. The germline V gene encodes CDR1 WNHNN and CDR2 SYGVQD (reference sequence). CDR3 nucleotide sequence: TGCGCCAGCAGTGACCGGACATTGAAGAAGGGTCAGCCCCAGCATTTT. It specifies CASSDRTLKKGQPQHF.

This sequence joins TRBV4-1 and TRBJ1-2, with TRBD1 identical over 7 bases. CDR1 MGHRA and CDR2 YSYEKL come from the germline V gene. The CDR3 contains 17 residues. The J segment lost 1 base and the V segment lost 1 base, leaving 9 bases of the junction unmatched. The DNA of the CDR3 is TGCGCCAGCAGCCAAGTTTTCATACAGGGGAATAACTATGGCTACACCTTC. Protein product: CASSQVFIQGNNYGYTF.

This chain links TRBV7-2 with TRBJ2-2; no definite D call. V was cut by 1 base and J by 8 bases, with 17 bases left in between. CDR3 length: 16 amino acids. Germline loops: CDR1 SGHTA, CDR2 FQGNSA. CDR3 DNA: TGTGCCAGCAGCTTAGGACCCAGCCTTTACGGGGGGGAGCTGTTTTTT. Residues: CASSLGPSLYGGELFF.

This chain links TRBV2 with TRBJ2-7, with D possibly matching TRBD1 (6 bases). Trimming shortened V by 7 bases and J by 3 bases, and 10 bases separated the two germline ends. The CDR3 is 12 residues long. Germline CDR1 reads SNHLY; CDR2 reads FYNNEI. The CDR3 reads CASNQGFYEQYF. CDR3 DNA: TGTGCCAGCAATCAGGGGTTCTACGAGCAGTACTTC.

V and J are TRBV4-3 and TRBJ2-7, with 8 bases lining up with TRBD2. This CDR3 contains 14 residues. Germline CDR1 LGHNA, CDR2 YSLEER. V dropped 3 bases and J dropped 0; count of bases not matched to a gene: 1. This CDR3 reads CASSQSGGSYEQYF. The CDR3 bases are TGCGCCAGCAGCCAGAGCGGGGGCTCCTACGAGCAGTACTTC.